These T cell receptor beta chains were read from a single sample in a study of technical replicates of blood from several donors. Clones were sequenced by immunoSEQ multiplex PCR, and TCRdb holds only the in-frame ones, with some missing. This table has about 100,000 clones, approximately 95% appearing once. Sequenced material: T cells isolated from PBMCs. The origin of the receptors is a human donor in good health. The CDR3 runs from the conserved cysteine through the conserved F or W. D genes are given only for firm matches. Not every row has a clone size; where given, it reads once, few, many or a size class.

D,J,V,size,DNA,CDR3
TRBD1,TRBJ1-2,TRBV11-2,NA,TGTGCCAGCAGACCACCGGGACAGGGCCTCTATGGCTACACCTTC,CASRPPGQGLYGYTF
NA,TRBJ1-2,TRBV27,NA,TGTGCCAGCAGTCCCCGGGTTTACTATGGCTACACCTTC,CASSPRVYYGYTF
TRBD1,TRBJ1-1,TRBV11-2,once,TGTGCCAGCAGCTTCGGACAGGGAAGGACTGAAGCTTTCTTT,CASSFGQGRTEAFF
NA,TRBJ1-5,TRBV4-1,NA,TGCGCCAGCAGCCAAGCTGGACCTCAGGGGAGCAATCAGCCCCAGCATTTT,CASSQAGPQGSNQPQHF
NA,TRBJ1-1,TRBV30,few,TGTGCCTGGAGTGTTGGGGGGGGCACTGAAGCTTTCTTT,CAWSVGGGTEAFF
TRBD1,TRBJ1-5,TRBV27,once,TGTGCCAGCAGTCAGACAGGGGACAAGATAAAGCATTTT,CASSQTGDKIKHF
TRBD2,TRBJ2-2,TRBV30,NA,TGTGCCTTAAGCGGGGGGGCCGGGGAGCTGTTTTTT,CALSGGAGELFF
TRBD1,TRBJ1-2,TRBV4-2,NA,TGTGCCAGCAGCCTCAGAAAGGTACAGGGGGCGCGGGTCTATGGCTACACCTTC,CASSLRKVQGARVYGYTF
NA,TRBJ2-5,TRBV10-1,NA,TGCGCCAGCAGTGAGTCGGAGGTTGGGGAGACCCAGTACTTC,CASSESEVGETQYF
TRBD1,TRBJ2-1,TRBV13,NA,TGTGCCAGCAGCTTAGGTCTCCGGGACAGGGTTAGGAATGAGCAGTTCTTC,CASSLGLRDRVRNEQFF
NA,TRBJ1-5,TRBV4-1,NA,TGCGCCAGCAGCCAAGGGGAGGGGGGGTATAGCAATCAGCCCCAGCATTTT,CASSQGEGGYSNQPQHF
NA,TRBJ2-5,TRBV6-1,NA,TGTGCCAGCATGAAGTGGGCTCCCGAGACCCAGTACTTC,CASMKWAPETQYF
NA,TRBJ2-2,TRBV5-4,NA,TGTGCCAGCAGCTTAAGTGGACTAACCGGGGAGCTGTTTTTT,CASSLSGLTGELFF
TRBD1,TRBJ1-5,TRBV19,NA,TGTGCCAGTAGTCTGGGGACAGGGGGCAATCAGCCCCAGCATTTT,CASSLGTGGNQPQHF
NA,TRBJ2-1,TRBV4-1,NA,TGCGCCAGCAGCCAAGATATTCGCGGGCCGTTCTACAATGAGCAGTTCTTC,CASSQDIRGPFYNEQFF
NA,TRBJ1-1,TRBV7-9,NA,TGTGCCAGCAGCCCTCCACGCGGAGAAGCTTTCTTT,CASSPPRGEAFF
NA,TRBJ2-7,TRBV11-2,few,TGTGCCAGCACCAAATTGACAGGACGCACCTACGAGCAGTACTTC,CASTKLTGRTYEQYF
NA,TRBJ2-7,TRBV6-5,once,TGTGCCAGCAGTTACAGCATCTCTACCTACGAGCAGTACTTC,CASSYSISTYEQYF
TRBD2,TRBJ2-1,TRBV6-4,NA,TGTGCCAGCAGTGAGGCAGCGGGAGAAATCAATGAGCAGTTCTTC,CASSEAAGEINEQFF
TRBD2,TRBJ2-1,TRBV5-6,NA,TGTGCCAGCAGCTTGACTGCTAGCGGGAGGTTCTATGAGCAGTTCTTC,CASSLTASGRFYEQFF
TRBD2,TRBJ2-1,TRBV12-5,NA,TGTGCTAGTGGTTTGCCACGACTAGCGGGGGGGTACTACAATGAGCAGTTCTTC,CASGLPRLAGGYYNEQFF
TRBD1,TRBJ1-2,TRBV11-2,once,TGTGCCAGCAGCCGTCAACCCGGGACAGGGGATTCTGGCTACACCTTC,CASSRQPGTGDSGYTF
TRBD1,TRBJ1-1,TRBV9,NA,TGTGCCAGCAGCGTAGGGGACAGGAGCGACACTGAAGCTTTCTTT,CASSVGDRSDTEAFF
NA,TRBJ2-1,TRBV5-4,NA,TGTGCCAGCAGCTTGTACCCGAGCTCCTACAATGAGCAGTTCTTC,CASSLYPSSYNEQFF
NA,TRBJ1-6,TRBV6-1,NA,TGTGCCAGCAGTGACAGGGTATATAATTCACCCCTCCACTTT,CASSDRVYNSPLHF
TRBD2,TRBJ2-3,TRBV30,NA,TGTGCCTGGAGTGCGGCTAGCGGGGGGCCCACAGATACGCAGTATTTT,CAWSAASGGPTDTQYF
TRBD1,TRBJ2-7,TRBV27,NA,TGTGCCAGCAATCCGGGACAGGGGCACTACGAGCAGTACTTC,CASNPGQGHYEQYF
NA,TRBJ1-1,TRBV19,NA,TGTGCCAGTATAGGGGGTCTCAACACTGAAGCTTTCTTT,CASIGGLNTEAFF
TRBD1,TRBJ2-1,TRBV9,NA,TGTGCCAGCAGCGTGGTAACCGGGACAGGGGGCTATGAGCAGTTCTTC,CASSVVTGTGGYEQFF
TRBD1,TRBJ2-1,TRBV6-6,NA,TGTGCCATCCAGGACAGGGCCAACGACAATGAGCAGTTCTTC,CAIQDRANDNEQFF
NA,TRBJ1-1,TRBV5-4,NA,TGTGCCAGCAGCTTCGGGGATACTGAAGCTTTCTTT,CASSFGDTEAFF
NA,TRBJ1-3,TRBV2,NA,TGTGCCAGCAGTTCCCCATTGGGCAGCCTCGGAAACACCATATATTTT,CASSSPLGSLGNTIYF
NA,TRBJ1-6,TRBV14,NA,TGTGCCAGCAGCCAAGCTCTTTATTCACCCCTCCACTTT,CASSQALYSPLHF
TRBD2,TRBJ2-7,TRBV6-6,few,TGTGCCAGCAAAAATAGCGGGGCGGGGTGGGGCGAGCAGTACTTC,CASKNSGAGWGEQYF
NA,TRBJ2-1,TRBV19,NA,TGTGCCAGTAGTATAAATAACCCCTACGAGGGTAATGAGCAGTTCTTC,CASSINNPYEGNEQFF
NA,TRBJ2-1,TRBV5-1,NA,TGCGCCAGCAGCTTTTCCCCTAGTACCTACAATGAGCAGTTCTTC,CASSFSPSTYNEQFF
TRBD1,TRBJ1-3,TRBV19,NA,TGTGCCAGTAGTAACAGGGGTCTTGGGTCTGGAAACACCATATATTTT,CASSNRGLGSGNTIYF
TRBD2,TRBJ2-1,TRBV25-1,NA,TGTGCCAGCAGTGAACTAGGACTAGCGGACTTAAACAATGAGCAGTTCTTC,CASSELGLADLNNEQFF
NA,TRBJ1-1,TRBV4-1,NA,TGCGCCAGCAGCTTACCAACCGGAGAGGGCCCGATGAACACTGAAGCTTTCTTT,CASSLPTGEGPMNTEAFF
TRBD2,TRBJ2-3,TRBV5-5,NA,TGTGCCAGCAGCTTCCGGTTAGCGGGTGCCACAGATACGCAGTATTTT,CASSFRLAGATDTQYF
NA,TRBJ2-1,TRBV5-4,NA,TGTGCCAGCAGCTTGCCAGGCGACCATGAGCAGTTCTTC,CASSLPGDHEQFF
NA,TRBJ2-1,TRBV4-1,NA,TGCGCCAGCAGCCCGAGACTAGTCCGGAGTTACAATGAGCAGTTCTTC,CASSPRLVRSYNEQFF
TRBD2,TRBJ2-1,TRBV19,once,TGTGCCAGTAGTATGGGCGGGAGCAATGAGCAGTTCTTC,CASSMGGSNEQFF
NA,TRBJ1-1,TRBV19,NA,TGTGCCAGTGGACCTCCATTACAGGGAATGGCTGAAGCTTTCTTT,CASGPPLQGMAEAFF
NA,TRBJ1-4,TRBV18,once,TGTGCCAGCTCACCTGCGTCCTCAACTAATGAAAAACTGTTTTTT,CASSPASSTNEKLFF